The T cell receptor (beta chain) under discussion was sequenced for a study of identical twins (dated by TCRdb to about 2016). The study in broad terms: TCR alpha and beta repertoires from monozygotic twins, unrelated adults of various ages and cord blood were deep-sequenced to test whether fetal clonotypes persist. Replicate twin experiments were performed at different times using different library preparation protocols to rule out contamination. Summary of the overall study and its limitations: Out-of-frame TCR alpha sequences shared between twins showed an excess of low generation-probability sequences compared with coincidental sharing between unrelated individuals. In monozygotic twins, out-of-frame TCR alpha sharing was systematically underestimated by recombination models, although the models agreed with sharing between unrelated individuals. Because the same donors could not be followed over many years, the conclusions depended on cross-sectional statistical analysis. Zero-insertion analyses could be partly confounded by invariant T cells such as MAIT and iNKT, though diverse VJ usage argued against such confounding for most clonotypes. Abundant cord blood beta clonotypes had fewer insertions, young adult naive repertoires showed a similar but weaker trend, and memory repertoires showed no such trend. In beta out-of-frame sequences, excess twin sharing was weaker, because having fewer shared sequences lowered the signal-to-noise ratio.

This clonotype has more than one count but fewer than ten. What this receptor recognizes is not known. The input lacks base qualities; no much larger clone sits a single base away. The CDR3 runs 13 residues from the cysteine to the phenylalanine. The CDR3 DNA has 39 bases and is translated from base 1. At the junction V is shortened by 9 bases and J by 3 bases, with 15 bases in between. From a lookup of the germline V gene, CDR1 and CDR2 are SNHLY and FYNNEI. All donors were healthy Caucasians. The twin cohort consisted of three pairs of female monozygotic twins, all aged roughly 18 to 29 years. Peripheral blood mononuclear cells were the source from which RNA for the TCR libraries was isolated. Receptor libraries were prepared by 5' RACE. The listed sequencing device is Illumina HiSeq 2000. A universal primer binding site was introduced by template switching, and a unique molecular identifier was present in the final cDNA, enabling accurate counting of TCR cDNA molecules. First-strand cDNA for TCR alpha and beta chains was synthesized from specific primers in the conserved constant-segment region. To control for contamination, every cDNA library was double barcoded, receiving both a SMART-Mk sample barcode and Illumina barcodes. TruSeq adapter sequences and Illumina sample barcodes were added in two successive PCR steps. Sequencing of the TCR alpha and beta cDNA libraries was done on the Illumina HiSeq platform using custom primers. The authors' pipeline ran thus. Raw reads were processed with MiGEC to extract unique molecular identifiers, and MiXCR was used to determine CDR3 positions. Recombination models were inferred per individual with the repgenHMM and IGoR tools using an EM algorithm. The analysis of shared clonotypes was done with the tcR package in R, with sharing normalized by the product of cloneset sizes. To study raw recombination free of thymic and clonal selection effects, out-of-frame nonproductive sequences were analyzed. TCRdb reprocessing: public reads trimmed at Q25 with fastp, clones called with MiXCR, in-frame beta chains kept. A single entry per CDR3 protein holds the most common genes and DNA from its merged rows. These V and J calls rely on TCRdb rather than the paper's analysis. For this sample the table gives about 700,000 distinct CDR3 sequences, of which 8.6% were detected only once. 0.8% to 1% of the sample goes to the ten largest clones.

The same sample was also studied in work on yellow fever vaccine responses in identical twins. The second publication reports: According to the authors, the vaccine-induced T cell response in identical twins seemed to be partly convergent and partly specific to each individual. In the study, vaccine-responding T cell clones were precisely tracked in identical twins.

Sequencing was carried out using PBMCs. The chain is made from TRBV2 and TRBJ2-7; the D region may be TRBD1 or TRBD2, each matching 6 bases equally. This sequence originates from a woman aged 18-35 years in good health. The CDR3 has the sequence CASQGTWGYEQYF. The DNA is TGTGCCAGTCAGGGGACTTGGGGCTACGAGCAGTACTTC.